The T cell receptor (beta chain) described here comes from a study of blood T cell repertoires in COVID-19. Study at large: Nucleic acid was either cDNA or gDNA, and it came from T cells, B-cell-depleted T cells, or PBMCs.

In the original processing: Quantification of nucleated cells was approximated via reference gene primer amplification. Repertoires were generated with immunoSEQ multiplex PCR, while TCRdb's copy carries only in-frame clones and drops some. From that table come the V and J calls and clone size; the DNA was used to work out D and trimming. Counted here are some 240,000 clones, around four fifths occurring once; the ten biggest clones make up around 12%. CDR3 length equals 16 residues. Trimming took 5 bases from V and 8 from J; bases not matched to a gene: 12. Germline CDR1 reads LNHDA; CDR2 reads SQIVND (reference sequence).

The rearrangement links TRBV19 to TRBJ1-4, with 9 positions matching TRBD1. This TCR derives from a woman aged 60-75 years with active or convalescent COVID-19. Sequencing input: peripheral blood. CDR3 in DNA: TGTGCCAGTAGTCCAGACCGGGACAGGGTCAGGGAAAAACTGTTTTTT. Translating it yields CASSPDRDRVREKLFF.